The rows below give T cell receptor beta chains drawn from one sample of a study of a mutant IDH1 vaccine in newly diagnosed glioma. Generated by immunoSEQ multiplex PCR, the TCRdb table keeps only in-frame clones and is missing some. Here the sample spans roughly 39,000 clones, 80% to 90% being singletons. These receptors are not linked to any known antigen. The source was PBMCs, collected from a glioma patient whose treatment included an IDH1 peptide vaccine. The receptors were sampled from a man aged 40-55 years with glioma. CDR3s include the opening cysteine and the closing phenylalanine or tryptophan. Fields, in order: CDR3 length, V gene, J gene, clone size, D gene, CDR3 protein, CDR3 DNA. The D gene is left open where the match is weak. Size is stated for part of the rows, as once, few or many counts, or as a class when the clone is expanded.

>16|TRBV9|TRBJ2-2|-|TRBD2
CASSVAAGGNTGELFF
TGTGCCAGCAGCGTAGCCGCGGGAGGGAACACCGGGGAGCTGTTTTTT
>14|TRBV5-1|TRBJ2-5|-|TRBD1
CASSPRTGMETQYF
TGCGCCAGCAGCCCCCGGACAGGGATGGAGACCCAGTACTTC
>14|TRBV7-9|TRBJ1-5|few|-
CASSLLGRGQPQHF
TGTGCCAGCAGCCTACTGGGGAGGGGTCAGCCCCAGCATTTT
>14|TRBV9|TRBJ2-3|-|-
CASSVGGADPTQYF
TGTGCCAGCAGCGTAGGTGGTGCGGACCCTACGCAGTATTTT
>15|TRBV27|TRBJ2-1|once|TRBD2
CASTSSGRLNNEQFF
TGTGCCAGCACTTCTAGCGGGAGGCTCAACAATGAGCAGTTCTTC
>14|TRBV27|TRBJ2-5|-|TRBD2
CASSGLANGETQYF
TGTGCCAGCAGCGGACTAGCGAATGGAGAGACCCAGTACTTC
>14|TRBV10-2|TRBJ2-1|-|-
CASRQGRLDNEQFF
TGCGCCAGCAGACAGGGGAGGCTGGACAATGAGCAGTTCTTC
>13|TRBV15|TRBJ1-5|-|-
CATSSDRTQPQHF
TGTGCCACCAGCAGCGACAGGACTCAGCCCCAGCATTTT
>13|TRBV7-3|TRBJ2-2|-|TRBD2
CASSPGLAGELFF
TGTGCCAGCAGCCCCGGACTAGCCGGGGAGCTGTTTTTT
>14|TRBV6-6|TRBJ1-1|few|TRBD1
CASRSPDRGTEAFF
TGTGCCAGCAGGTCCCCAGACAGGGGGACTGAAGCTTTCTTT
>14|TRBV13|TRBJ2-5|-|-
CASSVRAKEETQYF
TGTGCCAGCAGCGTCCGGGCTAAAGAGGAGACCCAGTACTTC
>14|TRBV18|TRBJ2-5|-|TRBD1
CASSEQGIQETQYF
TGTGCCAGCTCAGAACAGGGGATTCAAGAGACCCAGTACTTC
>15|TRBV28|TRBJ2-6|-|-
CASGLSGSGANVLTF
TGTGCCAGCGGTCTCTCGGGGAGCGGGGCCAACGTCCTGACTTTC
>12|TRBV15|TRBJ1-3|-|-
CATSRGKNTIYF
TGTGCCACCAGCAGAGGAAAAAACACCATATATTTT
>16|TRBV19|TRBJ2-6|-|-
CASSIAGESGANVLTF
TGTGCCAGTAGTATAGCTGGGGAGAGTGGGGCCAACGTCCTGACTTTC
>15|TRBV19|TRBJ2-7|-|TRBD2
CASSLRGGRRGEQYF
TGTGCCAGTAGCCTCAGAGGTGGTCGGCGGGGGGAGCAGTACTTC
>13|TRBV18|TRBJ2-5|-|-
CASSPRTMETQYF
TGTGCCAGCTCACCACGAACTATGGAGACCCAGTACTTC
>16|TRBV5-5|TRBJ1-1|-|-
CASSRGVGYMNTEAFF
TGTGCCAGCAGCCGGGGGGTAGGTTACATGAACACTGAAGCTTTCTTT
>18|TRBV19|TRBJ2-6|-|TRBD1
CASWGRGQGALGANVLTF
TGTGCCAGTTGGGGCCGGGGACAGGGGGCGCTTGGGGCCAACGTCCTGACTTTC
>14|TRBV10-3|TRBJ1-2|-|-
CAISESGGLYGYTF
TGTGCCATCAGTGAGTCGGGGGGCCTCTATGGCTACACCTTC
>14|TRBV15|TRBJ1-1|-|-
CATRTGPGNTEAFF
TGTGCCACCAGGACGGGACCGGGGAACACTGAAGCTTTCTTT
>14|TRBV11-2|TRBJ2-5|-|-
CASSRTHVVETQYF
TGTGCCAGCAGCCGGACACACGTAGTGGAGACCCAGTACTTC
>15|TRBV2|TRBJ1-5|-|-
CASSPGSVLNQPQHF
TGTGCCAGCAGCCCCGGTTCAGTTCTTAATCAGCCCCAGCATTTT
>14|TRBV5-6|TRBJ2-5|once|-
CASREAGLQETQYF
TGTGCCAGCAGGGAGGCAGGGTTACAAGAGACCCAGTACTTC
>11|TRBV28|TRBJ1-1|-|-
CASSFVGGAFF
TGTGCCAGCAGTTTCGTAGGGGGAGCTTTCTTT
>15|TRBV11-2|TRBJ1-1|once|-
CASSLVAQGEPEAFF
TGTGCCAGCAGCTTAGTTGCCCAGGGAGAGCCTGAAGCTTTCTTT
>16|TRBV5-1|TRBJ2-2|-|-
CASSFKEIGAPGELFF
TGCGCCAGCAGCTTTAAAGAAATCGGGGCCCCCGGGGAGCTGTTTTTT
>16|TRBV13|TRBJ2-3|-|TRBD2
CASSLVSGRPTDTQYF
TGTGCCAGCAGCTTAGTAAGCGGGAGACCCACAGATACGCAGTATTTT
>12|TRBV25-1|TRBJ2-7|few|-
CASSDIIKGQYF
TGTGCCAGCAGTGACATAATTAAAGGGCAGTACTTC
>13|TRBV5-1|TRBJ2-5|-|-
CASSFSELETQYF
TGCGCCAGCAGCTTCTCAGAACTTGAGACCCAGTACTTC
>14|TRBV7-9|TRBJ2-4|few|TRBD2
CASSRTSGLNIQYF
TGTGCCAGCAGTCGGACTAGCGGGTTAAACATTCAGTACTTC
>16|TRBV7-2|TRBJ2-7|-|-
CASSYPGGTGSYEQYF
TGTGCCAGCAGCTACCCAGGTGGTACAGGATCCTACGAGCAGTACTTC
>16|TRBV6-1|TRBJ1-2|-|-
CASSEAQGAGAYGYTF
TGTGCCAGCAGTGAAGCGCAAGGGGCGGGAGCCTATGGCTACACCTTC
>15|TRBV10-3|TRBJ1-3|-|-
CAITAQIYSGNTIYF
TGTGCCATCACTGCACAGATCTACTCTGGAAACACCATATATTTT
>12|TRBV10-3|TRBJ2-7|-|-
CATRDGSYEQYF
TGTGCCACCCGGGACGGCTCCTACGAGCAGTACTTC
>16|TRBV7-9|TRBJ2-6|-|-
CASSFIGGPGANVLTF
TGTGCCAGCAGCTTCATAGGCGGACCTGGGGCCAACGTCCTGACTTTC
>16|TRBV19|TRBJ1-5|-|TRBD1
CASSIARGQGRQPQHF
TGTGCCAGTAGTATAGCAAGAGGACAGGGGAGGCAGCCCCAGCATTTT
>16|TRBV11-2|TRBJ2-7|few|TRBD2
CASRPKELAGIYEQYF
TGTGCCAGCAGACCTAAGGAACTAGCGGGAATCTACGAGCAGTACTTC
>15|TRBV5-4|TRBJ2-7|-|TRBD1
CASSPGQGAWYEQYF
TGTGCCAGCAGCCCGGGACAGGGGGCCTGGTACGAGCAGTACTTC
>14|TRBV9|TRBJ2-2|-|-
CASSVLINTGELFF
TGTGCCAGCAGCGTTCTGATTAACACCGGGGAGCTGTTTTTT